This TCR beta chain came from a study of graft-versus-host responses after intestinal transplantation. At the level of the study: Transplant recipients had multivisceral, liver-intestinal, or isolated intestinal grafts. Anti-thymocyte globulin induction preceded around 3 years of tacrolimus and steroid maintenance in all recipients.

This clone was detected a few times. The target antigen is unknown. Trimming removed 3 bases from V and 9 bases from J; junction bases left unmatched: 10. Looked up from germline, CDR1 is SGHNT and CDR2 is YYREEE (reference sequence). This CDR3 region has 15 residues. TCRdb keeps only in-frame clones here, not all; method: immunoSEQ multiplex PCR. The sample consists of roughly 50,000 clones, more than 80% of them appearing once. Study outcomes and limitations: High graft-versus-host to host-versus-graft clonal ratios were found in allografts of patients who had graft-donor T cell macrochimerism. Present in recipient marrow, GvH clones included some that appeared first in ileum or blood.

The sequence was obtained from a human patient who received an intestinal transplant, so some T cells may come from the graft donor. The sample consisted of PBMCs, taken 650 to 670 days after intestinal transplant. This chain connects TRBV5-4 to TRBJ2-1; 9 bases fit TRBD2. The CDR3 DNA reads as TGTGCCAGCAGCTCAGTAGCGGGGGCAGGACGTGAGCAGTTCTTC. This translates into CASSSVAGAGREQFF.